What follows describes a single T cell receptor beta chain. Germline V lookup: CDR1 MNHEY, CDR2 SMNVEV (reference sequence). V dropped 0 bases and J dropped 6; count of bases not matched to a gene: 4. The CDR3 has 15 amino acids. This entry is derived from a study of blood T cell repertoires in COVID-19. Study-wide background: Donors in the United States, Italy and Spain gave samples during acute or convalescent COVID-19. Nucleic acid was either cDNA or gDNA, and it came from T cells, B-cell-depleted T cells, or PBMCs.

In the source study's methods: Reference gene primer amplification in the assay estimated nucleated cell counts. The assay was immunoSEQ multiplex PCR, and TCRdb's table has in-frame clones only and misses some. D and trimming were read from the DNA, whereas the V and J calls and clone size are those reported in that table. Of 130,000 or so clones listed, over 55% are singletons. J is TRBJ2-1 and V is TRBV27; 8 bases map to TRBD1. Sequencing input: peripheral blood. The clonotype was recovered from a woman aged 70 to 79 with acute or convalescent COVID-19. Written as DNA, the CDR3 is TGTGCCAGCAGTTTATCAGCCACAGGGGGCAATGAGCAGTTCTTC. Amino acids: CASSLSATGGNEQFF.